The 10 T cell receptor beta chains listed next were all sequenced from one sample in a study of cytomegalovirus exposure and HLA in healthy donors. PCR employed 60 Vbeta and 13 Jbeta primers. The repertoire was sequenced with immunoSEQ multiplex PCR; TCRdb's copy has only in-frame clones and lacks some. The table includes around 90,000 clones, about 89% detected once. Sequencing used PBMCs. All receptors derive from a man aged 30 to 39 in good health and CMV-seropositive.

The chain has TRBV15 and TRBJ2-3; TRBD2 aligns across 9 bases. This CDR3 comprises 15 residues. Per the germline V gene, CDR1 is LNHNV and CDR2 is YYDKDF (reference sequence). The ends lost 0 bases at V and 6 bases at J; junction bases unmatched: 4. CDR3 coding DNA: TGTGCCACCAGCAGAGATAGCGGGAGACCGGATACGCAGTATTTT. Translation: CATSRDSGRPDTQYF.

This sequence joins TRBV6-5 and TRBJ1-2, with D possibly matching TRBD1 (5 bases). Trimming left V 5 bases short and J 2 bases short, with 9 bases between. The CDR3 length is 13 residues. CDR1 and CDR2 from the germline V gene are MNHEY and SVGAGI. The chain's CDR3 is CASSTTVNYGYTF. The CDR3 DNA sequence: TGTGCCAGCAGTACGACAGTCAACTATGGCTACACCTTC.

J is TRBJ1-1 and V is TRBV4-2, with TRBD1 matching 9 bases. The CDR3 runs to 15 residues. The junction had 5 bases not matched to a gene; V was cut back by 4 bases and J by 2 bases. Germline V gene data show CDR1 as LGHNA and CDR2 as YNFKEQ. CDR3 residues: CASSLLDRGNTEAFF. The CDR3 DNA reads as TGTGCCAGCAGCCTCCTGGACAGGGGAAACACTGAAGCTTTCTTT.

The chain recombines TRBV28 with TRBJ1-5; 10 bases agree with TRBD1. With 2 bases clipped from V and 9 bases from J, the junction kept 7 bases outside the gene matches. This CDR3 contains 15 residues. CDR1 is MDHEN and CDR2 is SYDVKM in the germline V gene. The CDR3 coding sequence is TGTGCCAGCAGTTTAGGGACAGGGGATTTCCCGCCCCAGCATTTT. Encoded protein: CASSLGTGDFPPQHF. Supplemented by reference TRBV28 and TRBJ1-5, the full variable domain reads DVKVTQSSRYLVKRTGEKVFLECVQDMDHENMFWYRQDPGLGLRLIYFSYDVKMKEKGDIPEGYSVSREKKERFSLILESASTNQTSMYLCASSLGTGDFPPQHFGDGTRLSIL.

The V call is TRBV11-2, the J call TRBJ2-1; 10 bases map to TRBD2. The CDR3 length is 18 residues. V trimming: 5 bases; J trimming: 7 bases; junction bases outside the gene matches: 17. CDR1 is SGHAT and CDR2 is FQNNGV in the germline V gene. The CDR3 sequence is CASSRVSGTSEERNEQFF. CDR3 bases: TGTGCCAGCAGCCGGGTCTCCGGGACTAGCGAGGAGAGGAATGAGCAGTTCTTC.

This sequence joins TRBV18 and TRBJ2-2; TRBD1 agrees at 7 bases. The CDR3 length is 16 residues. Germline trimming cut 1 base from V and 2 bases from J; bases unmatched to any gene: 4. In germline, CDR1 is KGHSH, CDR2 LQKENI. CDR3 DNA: TGTGCCAGCTCACCACAGGGGACAGAAAACACCGGGGAGCTGTTTTTT. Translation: CASSPQGTENTGELFF.

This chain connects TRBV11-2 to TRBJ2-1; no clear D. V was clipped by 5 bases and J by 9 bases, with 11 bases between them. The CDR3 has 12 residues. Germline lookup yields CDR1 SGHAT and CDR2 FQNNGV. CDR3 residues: CASSAPLGEQFF. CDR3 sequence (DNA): TGTGCCAGCAGCGCCCCGCTCGGTGAGCAGTTCTTC.

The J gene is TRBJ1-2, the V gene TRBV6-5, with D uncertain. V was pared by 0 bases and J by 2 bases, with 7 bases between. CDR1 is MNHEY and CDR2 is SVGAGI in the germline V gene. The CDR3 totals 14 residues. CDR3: CASSYSPGNYGYTF. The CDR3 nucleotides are TGTGCCAGCAGTTACTCTCCAGGCAACTATGGCTACACCTTC.

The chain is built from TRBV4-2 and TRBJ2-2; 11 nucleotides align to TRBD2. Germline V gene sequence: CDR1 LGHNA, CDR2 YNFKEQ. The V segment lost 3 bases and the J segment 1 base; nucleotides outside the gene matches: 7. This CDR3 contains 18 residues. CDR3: CASSQLGGTSGNTGELFF. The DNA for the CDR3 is TGTGCCAGCAGCCAGTTAGGGGGGACTAGCGGGAACACCGGGGAGCTGTTTTTT.

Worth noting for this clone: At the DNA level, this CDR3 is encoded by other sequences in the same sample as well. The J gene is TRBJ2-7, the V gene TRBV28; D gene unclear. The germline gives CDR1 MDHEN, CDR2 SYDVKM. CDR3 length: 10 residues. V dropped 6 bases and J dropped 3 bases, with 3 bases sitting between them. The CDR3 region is CASSRYEQYF. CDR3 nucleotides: TGTGCCAGCAGCCGCTACGAGCAGTACTTC.